One T cell receptor (beta chain) is described in this entry. This specimen comes from a study of monozygotic twins with inflammatory bowel disease. Unsorted whole blood yielded the total RNA, with T cells left unselected. Germline V gene lookup returns CDR1 SGHDT and CDR2 YYEEEE. The CDR3 totals 15 residues. For each CDR3 protein, TCRdb gives one entry from its re-call of the 5' RACE reads, without DNA. Its listing shows a few hundred thousand distinct CDR3 sequences. Sample: blood. This chain connects TRBV5-6 to TRBJ1-6; absent DNA, TCRdb's TRBD1 call cannot be checked. This TCR was recovered from a human donor with ulcerative colitis or Crohn's disease, or a healthy co-twin of an affected twin (not recorded which). CDR3 protein: CASSSRIILSSPLHF.